The T cell receptor beta chain described here comes from a study of T cells in localized non-small cell lung cancer (dated by TCRdb to the early 2020s). Broadly, across the study: The study analyzed T cell repertoires of hundreds of early-stage NSCLC patients, comparing tumors and uninvolved tumor-adjacent lungs. The cohort was made up of around 250 treatment-naive NSCLC patients whose localized lung tumors had been resected. Of the NSCLC patients, 120 to 150 were male and roughly 100 were female, and the mean age was around 66 years.

Of note for this clone: Its antigen target is currently unknown. Within one base of it there is no much larger clone, and no base qualities were kept.

At diagnosis, tumor, uninvolved tumor-adjacent lung and peripheral blood were collected and then preserved as a mix of FFPE and fresh-frozen material. Blood samples were analyzed as peripheral blood mononuclear cells for TCR repertoire profiling. The immunoSEQ Assay was used to sequence TCR beta CDR3 regions from DNA. The original methods were these. To compute T cell density, TCR beta template counts were normalized to usable DNA, which was estimated by amplifying housekeeping genes. Using the preseqR package, richness was estimated by extrapolating to 120,000 templates for tissue samples and 400,000 templates for PBMC samples. Clonality was calculated as one minus Pielou's evenness. Tissue-enriched TCRs were identified through differential abundance testing performed on productive amino-acid clonotypes, with a minimum total count of 5 and an alpha of 0.1. The Jaccard Index and the Morisita Overlap Index were used to measure how much the repertoires overlapped between compartments. GLIPH grouped TCR beta CDR3s together with public tetramer-defined viral CDR3s, and a viral motif had to include at least three viral sequences and also show V-gene enrichment. TCRdb retrieved this table from immuneACCESS and kept in-frame rearrangements only. Not all clones are present; in checked studies, unresolved V genes account for under half, and no reason is known for the remainder. The D gene and trimming were derived from the DNA, and the V and J assignments and clone size from that table. A total of tens of thousands of clones appear in this sample, about 88% of them only once. In total, the top ten clones hold more than 20% of the sample.

CDR1 and CDR2, per the germline V gene, are SGHDN and FVKESK. Inclusive of the bounding cysteine and phenylalanine, the CDR3 is 12 residues long. The kept DNA is CDR3 alone, 36 bases in frame from the first base. V is shortened by 0 bases, J by 13 bases, and the region joining them spans 9 bases. The paper as a whole reports these results and caveats: Of the top 100 tumor clones, a median of roughly 56 were detected in paired uninvolved adjacent lung; 28 were also among that lung's top 100. Multi-region tumor sequencing was not performed, so intratumor heterogeneity could not be excluded. Uninvolved tumor-adjacent lung showed the highest T cell clonality, higher than tumor, which suggests more focused antigenic responses in the uninvolved tumor-adjacent lung. Because of the exploratory design, TCR variables were selected using unadjusted p-values without false-discovery rate correction. Longer overall survival was associated with higher blood T cell density, whereas shorter survival was associated with higher adjacent-lung clonality.

The source material was peripheral blood, sampled before any cancer treatment. The chain is encoded by TRBV14 joined to TRBJ1-4, with no D gene named confidently. This receptor was identified in a woman aged 35 to 70 with stage I squamous cell lung carcinoma. CDR3 region: CASSQDASLLFF. The sequenced DNA is TGTGCCAGCAGCCAAGATGCCAGCCTACTGTTTTTT.